The clone carrying this TCR beta chain showed up just a few times. Trimming stripped 0 bases from V and 2 bases from J, with 14 bases between. The germline CDR1 and CDR2 sequences are LGHNA and YNFKEQ. The CDR3 has 17 residues. These data originate in a study of shared clonotypes between healthy human individuals. Only in-frame clones appear in the TCRdb table, and some are missing; sequencing was by immunoSEQ multiplex PCR. The sample shows over a million clones, about 75% of them seen only once. Sequenced sample: memory CD4+ T cells sorted from blood. Subset denoted: CD45RA-negative fraction. The V and J genes are TRBV4-2 and TRBJ2-1; either TRBD1 or TRBD2 may supply D (5 bases each). This receptor was obtained from a man between 18 and 29 years old in good health. The CDR3 region has the DNA TGTGCCAGCAGCCAAGATCGTGGGACGGAGACCTACAATGAGCAGTTCTTC. It is translated as CASSQDRGTETYNEQFF.